The source of this TCR beta chain is a study of blood T cell repertoires in COVID-19. As for the study in general: The United States, Italy and Spain supplied acute and convalescent COVID-19 samples.

Authors' methods: Reference gene primer amplification gave estimated nucleated cell counts. Clones were sequenced by immunoSEQ multiplex PCR, and TCRdb holds only the in-frame ones, with some missing. The D gene and trimming were derived from the DNA, and the V and J assignments and clone size from that table. Counted here are approximately 100,000 clones, approximately 72% occurring once; the ten biggest clones make up roughly 25%. The ends were cut back, 5 bases at V and 3 bases at J, with 13 bases in the middle. This CDR3 has 15 amino acids. CDR1 ENHRY and CDR2 SYGVKD come from the germline V gene.

This chain links TRBV10-3 with TRBJ1-4; D might be TRBD1 (6 bases). This TCR came from a man in his sixties or seventies with acute or convalescent COVID-19. The sequenced material came from peripheral blood. The CDR3 here is CAISPGGGANEKLFF. The CDR3 DNA reads as TGTGCCATCAGTCCCGGGGGGGGCGCTAATGAAAAACTGTTTTTT.